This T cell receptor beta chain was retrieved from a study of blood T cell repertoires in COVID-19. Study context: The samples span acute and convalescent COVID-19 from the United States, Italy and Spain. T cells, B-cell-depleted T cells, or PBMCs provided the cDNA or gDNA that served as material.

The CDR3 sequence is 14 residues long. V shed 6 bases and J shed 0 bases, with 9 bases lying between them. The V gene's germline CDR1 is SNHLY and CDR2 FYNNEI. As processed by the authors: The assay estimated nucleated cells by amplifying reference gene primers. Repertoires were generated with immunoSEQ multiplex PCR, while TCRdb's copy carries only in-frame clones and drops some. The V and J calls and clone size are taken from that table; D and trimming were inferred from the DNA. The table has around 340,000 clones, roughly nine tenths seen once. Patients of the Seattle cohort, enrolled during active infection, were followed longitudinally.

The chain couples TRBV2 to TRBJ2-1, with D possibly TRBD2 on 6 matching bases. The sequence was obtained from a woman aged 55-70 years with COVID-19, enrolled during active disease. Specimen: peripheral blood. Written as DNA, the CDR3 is TGTGCCAGCAGGGACTACGACTCCTACAATGAGCAGTTCTTC. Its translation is CASRDYDSYNEQFF.